One T cell receptor beta chain is described in this entry. This sample is drawn from a study of T cells after yellow fever vaccination. Trimming stripped 6 bases from V and 6 bases from J, with 20 bases between. This CDR3 contains 15 residues. Universal primer sites and UMIs were introduced during 5'RACE template-switching synthesis of TCR cDNA. TCRdb processed the 5' RACE reads anew with MiXCR; each CDR3 protein has one entry. The table shows a few hundred thousand distinct CDR3 sequences, with 15% to 20% occurring only once. The sample was PBMCs, taken 15 days after the yellow fever booster vaccination. V is TRBV12-3 or TRBV12-4 and J is TRBJ2-5; D may be TRBD2 (7 bases). The clonotype was recovered from a man aged 25-40 years who received the YFV17D yellow fever vaccine. The DNA for the CDR3 is TGTGCCAGCAGCTACGCCAGGGGCGGGAGACAGACCCAGTACTTC. This sequence encodes CASSYARGGRQTQYF.